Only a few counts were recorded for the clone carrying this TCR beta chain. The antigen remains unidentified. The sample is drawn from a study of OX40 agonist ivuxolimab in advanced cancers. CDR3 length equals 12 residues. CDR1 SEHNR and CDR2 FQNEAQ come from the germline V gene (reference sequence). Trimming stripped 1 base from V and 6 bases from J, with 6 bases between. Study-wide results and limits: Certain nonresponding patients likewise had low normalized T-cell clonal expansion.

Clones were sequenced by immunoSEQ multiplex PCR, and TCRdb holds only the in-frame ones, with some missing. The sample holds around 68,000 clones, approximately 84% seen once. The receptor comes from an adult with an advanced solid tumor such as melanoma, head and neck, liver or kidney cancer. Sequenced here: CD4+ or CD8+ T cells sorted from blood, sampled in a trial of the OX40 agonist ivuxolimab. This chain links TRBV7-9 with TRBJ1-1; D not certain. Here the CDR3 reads CASSLVSAEAFF. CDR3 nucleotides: TGTGCCAGCAGCTTAGTATCGGCTGAAGCTTTCTTT.